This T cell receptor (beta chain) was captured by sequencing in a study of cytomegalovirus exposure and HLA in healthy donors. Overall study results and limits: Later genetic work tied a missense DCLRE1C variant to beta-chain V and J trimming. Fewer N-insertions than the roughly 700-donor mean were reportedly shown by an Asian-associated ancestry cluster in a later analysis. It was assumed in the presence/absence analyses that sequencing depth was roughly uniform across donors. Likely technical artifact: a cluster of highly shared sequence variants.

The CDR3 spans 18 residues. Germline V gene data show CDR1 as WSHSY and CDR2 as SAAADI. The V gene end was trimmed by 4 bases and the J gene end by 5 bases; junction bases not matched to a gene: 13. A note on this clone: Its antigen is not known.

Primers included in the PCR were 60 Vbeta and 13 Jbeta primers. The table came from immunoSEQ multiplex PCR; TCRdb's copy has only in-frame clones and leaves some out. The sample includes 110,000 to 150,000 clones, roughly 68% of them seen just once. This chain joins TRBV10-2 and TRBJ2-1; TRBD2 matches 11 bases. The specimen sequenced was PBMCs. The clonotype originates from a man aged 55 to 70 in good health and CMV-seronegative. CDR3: CASSAGPSSGRPDNEQFF. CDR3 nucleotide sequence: TGCGCCAGCAGTGCCGGCCCCTCTAGCGGGAGGCCGGACAATGAGCAGTTCTTC.